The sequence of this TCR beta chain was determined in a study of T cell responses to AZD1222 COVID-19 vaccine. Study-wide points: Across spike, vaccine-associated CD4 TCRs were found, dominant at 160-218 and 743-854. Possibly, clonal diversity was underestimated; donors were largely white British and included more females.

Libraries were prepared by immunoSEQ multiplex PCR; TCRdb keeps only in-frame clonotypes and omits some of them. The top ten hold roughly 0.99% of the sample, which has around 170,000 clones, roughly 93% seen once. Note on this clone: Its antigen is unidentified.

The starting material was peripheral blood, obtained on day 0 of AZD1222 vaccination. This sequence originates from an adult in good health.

The CDR3 spells CASSSMAGGKYNEQFF. In nucleotides, the CDR3 is TGTGCCAGCAGCTCAATGGCGGGAGGCAAGTACAATGAGCAGTTCTTC. V gene TRBV11-1 combines with J gene TRBJ2-1, with 8 bases identical to TRBD2. Germline values: CDR1 SGHAT, CDR2 FQDESV (reference sequence). V was pared by 4 bases and J by 4 bases, with 9 bases of the junction left unmatched. CDR3 length: 16 amino acids. Complete variable domain (other parts from reference TRBV11-1 and TRBJ2-1): EAEVAQSPRYKITEKSQAVAFWCDPISGHATLYWYRQILGQGPELLVQFQDESVVDDSQLPKDRFSAERLKGVDSTLKIQPAELGDSAMYLCASSSMAGGKYNEQFFGPGTRLTVL.